This TCR beta chain was recovered during a study of blood T cell repertoires in COVID-19. Turning to the study itself: Collection of acute and convalescent COVID-19 samples took place in the United States, Italy and Spain.

The method was immunoSEQ multiplex PCR; TCRdb's version includes in-frame clones alone and lacks a portion of them. The repertoire includes 330,000 or so clones, roughly nine tenths of them detected once, and about 3.9% sits in the top ten. The CDR3 totals 15 residues. Germline CDR1 is SGDLS and CDR2 is YYNGEE. V lost 3 bases to trimming and J lost 5 bases, with 14 bases between them. This clone was seen a handful of times. The receptor was derived from a woman in her sixties with COVID-19, enrolled during active disease. The chain links TRBV9 to TRBJ1-4, with a possible D match to TRBD1 (5 bases). Material: peripheral blood. CDR3 sequence reads: CASSGSGLSNEKLFF. The CDR3 DNA is TGTGCCAGCAGCGGATCGGGACTGTCGAATGAAAAACTGTTTTTT. Variable domain in full (rest from reference TRBV9 and TRBJ1-4): DSGVTQTPKHLITATGQRVTLRCSPRSGDLSVYWYQQSLDQGLQFLIQYYNGEERAKGNILERFSAQQFPDLHSELNLSSLELGDSALYFCASSGSGLSNEKLFFGSGTQLSVL.